This TCR beta chain was identified during a study of cytomegalovirus exposure and HLA in healthy donors. Study-level findings and limits: In vitro data verified a few CMV-associated chains as specific for CMV antigens.

Donors were drawn from the approximately 110-subject validation cohort, separate from the approximately 680-subject first cohort. The repertoire was sequenced with immunoSEQ multiplex PCR; TCRdb's copy has only in-frame clones and lacks some. The data contain about 160,000 clones, approximately 86% of them seen just once; the ten biggest clones take up 2% to 2.5%. As for this clone: Its antigen is unidentified.

This CDR3 region has 15 residues. J gave up 0 bases and V 6 bases, and 7 bases lay outside the gene matches. Germline V lookup: CDR1 LNHDA, CDR2 SQIVND (reference sequence). The sample comprised PBMCs. The TCR was taken from a young woman in good health and CMV-seronegative. This sequence joins TRBV19 and TRBJ2-7; 8 bases fit TRBD2. The CDR3 DNA sequence: TGTGCCAGTAGAACCTACAGCGGGAGCTCCTACGAGCAGTACTTC. Its protein is CASRTYSGSSYEQYF.